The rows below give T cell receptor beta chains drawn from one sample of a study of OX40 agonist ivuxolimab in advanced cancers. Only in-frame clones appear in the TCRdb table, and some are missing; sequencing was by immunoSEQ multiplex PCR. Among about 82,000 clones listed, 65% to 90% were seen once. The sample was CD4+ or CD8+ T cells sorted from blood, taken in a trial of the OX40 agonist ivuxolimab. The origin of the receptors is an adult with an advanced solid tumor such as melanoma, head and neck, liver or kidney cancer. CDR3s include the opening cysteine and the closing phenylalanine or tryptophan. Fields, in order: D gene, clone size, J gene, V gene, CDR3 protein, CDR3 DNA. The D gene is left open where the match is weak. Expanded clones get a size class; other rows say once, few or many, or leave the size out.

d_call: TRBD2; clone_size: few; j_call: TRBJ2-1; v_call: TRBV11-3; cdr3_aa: CASSRGGRVDNEQFF; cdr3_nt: TGTGCCAGCAGCCGGGGAGGGAGGGTGGACAATGAGCAGTTCTTC
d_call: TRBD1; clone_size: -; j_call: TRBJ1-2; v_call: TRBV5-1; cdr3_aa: CASRLTGAFYYGYTF; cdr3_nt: TGCGCCAGCAGGTTGACAGGGGCCTTTTACTATGGCTACACCTTC
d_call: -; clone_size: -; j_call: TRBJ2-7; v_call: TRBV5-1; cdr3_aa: CASSQDPGLYEQYF; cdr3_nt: TGCGCCAGCAGCCAAGACCCCGGACTGTACGAGCAGTACTTC
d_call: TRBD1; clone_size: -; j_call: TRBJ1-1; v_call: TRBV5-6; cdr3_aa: CASSFDRESFF; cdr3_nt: TGTGCCAGCAGCTTTGACAGGGAGTCTTTCTTT
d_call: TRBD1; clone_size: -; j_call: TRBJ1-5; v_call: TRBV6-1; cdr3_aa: CASIKDRDFRPQHF; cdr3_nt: TGTGCCAGCATCAAGGACAGGGACTTTCGGCCCCAGCATTTT
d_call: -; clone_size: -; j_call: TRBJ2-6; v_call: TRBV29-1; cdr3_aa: CSVDSGANVLTF; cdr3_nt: TGCAGCGTAGACTCTGGGGCCAACGTCCTGACTTTC
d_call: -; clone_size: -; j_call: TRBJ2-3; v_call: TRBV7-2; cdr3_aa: CASSPSYSSTDTQYF; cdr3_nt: TGTGCCAGCAGCCCGAGTTACTCCAGCACAGATACGCAGTATTTT
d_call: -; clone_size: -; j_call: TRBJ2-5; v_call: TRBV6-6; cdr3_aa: CASSYGGTPGETQYF; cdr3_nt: TGTGCCAGCAGTTACGGTGGGACACCGGGCGAGACCCAGTACTTC
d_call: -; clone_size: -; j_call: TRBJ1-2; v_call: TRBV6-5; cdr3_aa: CASGWVRGDGYTF; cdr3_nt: TGTGCCAGCGGGTGGGTGAGGGGCGATGGCTACACCTTC
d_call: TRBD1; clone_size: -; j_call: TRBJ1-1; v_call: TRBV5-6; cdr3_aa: CASSLPVDRAEAFF; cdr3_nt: TGTGCCAGCAGCTTACCAGTCGACAGGGCTGAAGCTTTCTTT
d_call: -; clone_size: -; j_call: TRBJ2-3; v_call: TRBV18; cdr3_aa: CASSPPKPADTQYF; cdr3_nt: TGTGCCAGCTCACCACCGAAGCCCGCAGATACGCAGTATTTT
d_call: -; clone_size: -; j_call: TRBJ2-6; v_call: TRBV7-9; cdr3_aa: CASSLISVLGANVLTF; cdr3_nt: TGTGCCAGCAGCTTGATCTCCGTTCTTGGGGCCAACGTCCTGACTTTC
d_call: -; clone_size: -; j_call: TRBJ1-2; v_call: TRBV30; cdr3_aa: CAWSRQVYGYTF; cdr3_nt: TGTGCCTGGAGTAGACAGGTCTATGGCTACACCTTC
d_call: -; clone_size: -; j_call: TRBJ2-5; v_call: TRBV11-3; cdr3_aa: CASSLDEGEETQYF; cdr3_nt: TGTGCCAGCAGCTTAGATGAGGGGGAGGAGACCCAGTACTTC
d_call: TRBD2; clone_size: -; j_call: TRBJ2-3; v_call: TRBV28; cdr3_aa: CASRSWSGSLTDTQYF; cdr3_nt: TGTGCCAGCCGCAGTTGGAGCGGGAGTTTAACAGATACGCAGTATTTT
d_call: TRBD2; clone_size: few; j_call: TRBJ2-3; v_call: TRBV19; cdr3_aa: CASSSGRITDTQYF; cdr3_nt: TGTGCCAGTAGTAGCGGGAGGATCACAGATACGCAGTATTTT
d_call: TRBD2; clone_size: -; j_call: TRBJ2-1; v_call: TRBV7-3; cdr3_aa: CASSLGLAGGNNEQFF; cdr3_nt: TGTGCCAGCAGCTTGGGACTAGCGGGAGGGAACAATGAGCAGTTCTTC
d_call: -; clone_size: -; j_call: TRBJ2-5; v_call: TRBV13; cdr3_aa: CASSLRPQETQYF; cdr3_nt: TGTGCCAGCAGCTTAAGACCTCAAGAGACCCAGTACTTC
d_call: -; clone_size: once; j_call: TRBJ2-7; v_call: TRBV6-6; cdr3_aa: CASSPPGFEQYF; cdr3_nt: TGTGCCAGCAGCCCCCCGGGGTTCGAGCAGTACTTC
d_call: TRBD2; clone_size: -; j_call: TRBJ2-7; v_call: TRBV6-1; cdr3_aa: CASSESSGSGYEQYF; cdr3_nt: TGTGCCAGCAGTGAGTCTAGCGGGAGCGGCTACGAGCAGTACTTC
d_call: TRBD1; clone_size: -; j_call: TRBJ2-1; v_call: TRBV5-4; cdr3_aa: CASSLGGGSSYNEQFF; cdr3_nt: TGTGCCAGCAGCTTGGGAGGGGGCAGCTCCTACAATGAGCAGTTCTTC
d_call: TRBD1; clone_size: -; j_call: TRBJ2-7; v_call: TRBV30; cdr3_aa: CAWSSTGTGRNEQYF; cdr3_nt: TGTGCCTGGAGTTCAACCGGGACAGGCAGGAACGAGCAGTACTTC
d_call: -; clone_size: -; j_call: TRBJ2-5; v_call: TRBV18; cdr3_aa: CASSPPGQETQYF; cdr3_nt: TGTGCCAGCTCACCACCCGGGCAAGAGACCCAGTACTTC
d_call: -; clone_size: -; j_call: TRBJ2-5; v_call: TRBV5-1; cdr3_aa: CASSLMTEGETQYF; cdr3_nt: TGCGCCAGCAGCTTAATGACTGAGGGGGAGACCCAGTACTTC
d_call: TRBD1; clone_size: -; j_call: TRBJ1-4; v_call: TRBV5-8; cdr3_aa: CASSGSHRGGNEKLFF; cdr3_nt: TGTGCCAGCAGCGGAAGTCACAGGGGCGGTAATGAAAAACTGTTTTTT
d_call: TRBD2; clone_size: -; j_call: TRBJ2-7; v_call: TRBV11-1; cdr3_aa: CASSPTSGTYEQYF; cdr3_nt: TGTGCCAGCAGCCCCACTAGCGGTACCTACGAGCAGTACTTC
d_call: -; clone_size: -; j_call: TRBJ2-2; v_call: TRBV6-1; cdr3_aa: CASSEYPNTGELFF; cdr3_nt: TGTGCCAGCAGTGAGTATCCGAACACCGGGGAGCTGTTTTTT
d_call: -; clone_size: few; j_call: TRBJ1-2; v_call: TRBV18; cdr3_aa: CASQTGEEGYTF; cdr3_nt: TGTGCCAGCCAAACGGGGGAGGAAGGCTACACCTTC
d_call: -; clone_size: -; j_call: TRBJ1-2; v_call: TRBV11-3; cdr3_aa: CASSLGTGTYGYTF; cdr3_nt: TGTGCCAGCAGCTTAGGTACAGGGACCTATGGCTACACCTTC
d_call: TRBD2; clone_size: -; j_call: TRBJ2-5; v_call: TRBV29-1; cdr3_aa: CSHGLAGKETQYF; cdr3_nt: TGCAGCCACGGACTAGCGGGAAAAGAGACCCAGTACTTC
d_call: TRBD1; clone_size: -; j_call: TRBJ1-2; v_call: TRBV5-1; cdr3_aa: CASSLDPTGYVSYGYTF; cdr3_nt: TGCGCCAGCAGCTTGGATCCGACAGGGTATGTTAGCTATGGCTACACCTTC
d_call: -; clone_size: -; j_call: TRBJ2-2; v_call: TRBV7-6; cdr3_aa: CASNLGPNTGELFF; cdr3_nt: TGTGCCAGCAACCTAGGACCGAACACCGGGGAGCTGTTTTTT
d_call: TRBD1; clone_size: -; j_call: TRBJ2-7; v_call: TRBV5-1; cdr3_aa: CASSPGQGIQYF; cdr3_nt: TGCGCCAGCAGCCCCGGACAGGGAATTCAGTACTTC
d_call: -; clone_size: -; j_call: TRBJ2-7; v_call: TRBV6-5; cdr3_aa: CASRSQGLEPEYF; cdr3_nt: TGTGCCAGCAGAAGTCAAGGATTAGAGCCAGAGTACTTC
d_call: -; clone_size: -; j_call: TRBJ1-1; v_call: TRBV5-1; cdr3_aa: CASSRYTNTEAFF; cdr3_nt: TGCGCCAGCAGCCGCTATACTAACACTGAAGCTTTCTTT
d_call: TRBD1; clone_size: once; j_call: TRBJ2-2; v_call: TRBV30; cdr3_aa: CAWRKQGAGELFF; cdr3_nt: TGTGCCTGGAGGAAACAGGGGGCCGGGGAGCTGTTTTTT
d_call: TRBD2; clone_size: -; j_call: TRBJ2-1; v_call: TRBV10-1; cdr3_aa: CASTASGNNEQFF; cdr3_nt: TGCGCCAGCACGGCTAGCGGCAACAATGAGCAGTTCTTC
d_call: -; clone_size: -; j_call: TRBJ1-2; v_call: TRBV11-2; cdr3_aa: CASSLDLGRFDGYTF; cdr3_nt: TGTGCCAGCAGCTTAGATCTCGGCAGGTTCGACGGCTACACCTTC
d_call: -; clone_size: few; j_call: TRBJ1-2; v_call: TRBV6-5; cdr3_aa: CASSSTGDYGYTF; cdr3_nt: TGTGCCAGCAGTTCCACTGGGGACTATGGCTACACCTTC
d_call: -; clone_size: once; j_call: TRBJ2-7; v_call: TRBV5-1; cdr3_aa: CASSFIGSSYEQYF; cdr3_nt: TGCGCCAGCAGCTTCATAGGAAGCTCCTACGAGCAGTACTTC
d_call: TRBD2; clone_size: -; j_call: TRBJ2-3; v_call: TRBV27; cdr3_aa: CASSSPGTSGSNTDTQYF; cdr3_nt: TGTGCCAGCAGCTCCCCCGGGACTAGCGGGAGTAATACAGATACGCAGTATTTT
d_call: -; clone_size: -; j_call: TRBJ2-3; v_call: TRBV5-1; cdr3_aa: CASSLVPMSTDTQYF; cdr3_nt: TGCGCCAGCAGCTTGGTACCGATGAGCACAGATACGCAGTATTTT
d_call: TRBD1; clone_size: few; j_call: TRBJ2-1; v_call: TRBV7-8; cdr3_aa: CASNRDRGFDEQFF; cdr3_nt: TGTGCCAGTAACCGGGACAGGGGCTTCGATGAGCAGTTCTTC
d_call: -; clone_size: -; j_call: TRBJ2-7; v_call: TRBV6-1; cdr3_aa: CASSVSTATYEQYF; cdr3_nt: TGTGCCAGCAGTGTGTCGACAGCCACCTACGAGCAGTACTTC
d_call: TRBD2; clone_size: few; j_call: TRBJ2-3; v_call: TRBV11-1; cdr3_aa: CASSLIGGSGGTDTQYF; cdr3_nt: TGTGCCAGCAGCTTGATTGGCGGGAGTGGGGGCACAGATACGCAGTATTTT
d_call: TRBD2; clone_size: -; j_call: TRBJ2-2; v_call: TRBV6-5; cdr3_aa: CASRSGGETTGELFF; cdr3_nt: TGTGCCAGCAGGAGCGGGGGGGAGACGACCGGGGAGCTGTTTTTT
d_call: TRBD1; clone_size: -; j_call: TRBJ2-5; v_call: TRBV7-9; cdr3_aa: CASSWTGGQETQYF; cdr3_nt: TGTGCCAGCAGCTGGACAGGAGGCCAAGAGACCCAGTACTTC
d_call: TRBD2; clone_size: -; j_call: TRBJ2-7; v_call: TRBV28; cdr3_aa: CASSLLQLAQGEQYF; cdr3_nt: TGTGCCAGCAGTCTACTTCAACTAGCGCAAGGCGAGCAGTACTTC
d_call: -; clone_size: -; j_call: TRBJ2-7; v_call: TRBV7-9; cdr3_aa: CASSLAGTLTYEQYF; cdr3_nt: TGTGCCAGCAGCTTAGCAGGGACCCTCACCTACGAGCAGTACTTC
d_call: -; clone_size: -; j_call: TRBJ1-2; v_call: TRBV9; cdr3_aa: CASSRPPTYGYTF; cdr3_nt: TGTGCCAGCTCGCGACCACCCACCTATGGCTACACCTTC